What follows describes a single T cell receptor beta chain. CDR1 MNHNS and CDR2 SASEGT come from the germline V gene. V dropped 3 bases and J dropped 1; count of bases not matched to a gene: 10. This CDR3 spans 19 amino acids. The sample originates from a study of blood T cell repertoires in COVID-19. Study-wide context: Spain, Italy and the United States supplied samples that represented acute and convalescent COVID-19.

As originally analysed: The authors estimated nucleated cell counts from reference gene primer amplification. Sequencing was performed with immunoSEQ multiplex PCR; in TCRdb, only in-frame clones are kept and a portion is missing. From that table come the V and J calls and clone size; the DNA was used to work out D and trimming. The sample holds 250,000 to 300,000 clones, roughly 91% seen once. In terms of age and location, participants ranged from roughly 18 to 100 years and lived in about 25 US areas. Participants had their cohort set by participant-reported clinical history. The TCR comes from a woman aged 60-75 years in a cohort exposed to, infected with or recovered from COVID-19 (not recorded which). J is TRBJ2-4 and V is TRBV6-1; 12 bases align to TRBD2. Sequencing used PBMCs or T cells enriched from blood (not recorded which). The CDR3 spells CASSESSLAGGLAKNIQYF. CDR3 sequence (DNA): TGTGCCAGCAGTGAGAGCTCACTAGCGGGAGGTTTGGCCAAAAACATTCAGTACTTC.